This is a list of T cell receptor beta chains from one sample in a study of T cells after posttransplantation cyclophosphamide. Here immunoSEQ multiplex PCR was the method, and the copy in TCRdb shows in-frame clones only, minus some. The sample includes thousands of clones, none of them occurring once. This specimen consisted of PBMCs, obtained nearly 95 days after allogeneic stem cell transplant with posttransplant cyclophosphamide. These TCRs come from a female patient in her 60s who received an allogeneic stem cell transplant from an unrelated donor, was CMV-positive, and had acute GVHD only. The graft donor may have given rise to some T cells. Both conserved end residues are part of each CDR3. The D gene is left open where the match is weak. The size field is filled for only some rows; it gives once, few, many or a size class.

clone_size	v_call	d_call	j_call	cdr3_aa	cdr3_nt
few	TRBV12-5	.	TRBJ1-1	CASGPRVGNTEAFF	TGTGCTAGTGGCCCACGAGTCGGGAACACTGAAGCTTTCTTT
many	TRBV5-6	.	TRBJ1-2	CASSLQGHYGYTF	TGTGCCAGCAGCTTGCAGGGCCACTATGGCTACACCTTC
many	TRBV30	TRBD1	TRBJ1-1	CGGTQGATEAFF	TGTGGGGGGACGCAGGGGGCTACTGAAGCTTTCTTT
many	TRBV5-1	.	TRBJ2-5	CASSEVATETQYF	TGCGCCAGCAGCGAGGTAGCTACAGAGACCCAGTACTTC
many	TRBV28	TRBD2	TRBJ2-4	CASSLEVWTSGRENIQYF	TGTGCCAGCAGTTTAGAGGTTTGGACTAGCGGGAGGGAGAACATTCAGTACTTC
many	TRBV4-1	TRBD1	TRBJ2-5	CASSQNRGQETQYF	TGCGCCAGCAGCCAGAACAGGGGTCAAGAGACCCAGTACTTC
many	TRBV7-2	TRBD1	TRBJ2-7	CASSPGTGAYEQYF	TGTGCCAGCAGTCCCGGGACAGGGGCCTACGAGCAGTACTTC
.	TRBV7-2	TRBD1	TRBJ2-5	CASSRDRGTETQYF	TGTGCCAGCAGCAGGGACAGGGGCACGGAGACCCAGTACTTC
many	TRBV7-9	TRBD1	TRBJ2-2	CASRLGRGQARTGELFF	TGTGCAAGTCGCTTAGGTCGGGGACAGGCTCGCACCGGGGAGCTGTTTTTT
few	TRBV4-2	TRBD1	TRBJ2-2	CASSQAGQGRPGELFF	TGTGCCAGCAGCCAAGCGGGACAGGGGAGACCCGGGGAGCTGTTTTTT
many	TRBV18	.	TRBJ2-1	CASSPRGGSRTYNEQFF	TGTGCCAGCTCACCAAGGGGGGGGTCGAGGACCTACAATGAGCAGTTCTTC
medium-sized	TRBV18	.	TRBJ1-1	CASSPTGNTEAFF	TGTGCCAGCTCACCGACAGGGAACACTGAAGCTTTCTTT
medium-sized	TRBV4-2	.	TRBJ2-3	CASSPRGGDTQYF	TGTGCCAGCAGCCCGAGGGGAGGAGATACGCAGTATTTT
many	TRBV7-3	TRBD1	TRBJ1-1	CASSQGGAEAFF	TGTGCCAGCAGTCAGGGGGGCGCTGAAGCTTTCTTT
many	TRBV2	TRBD2	TRBJ2-1	CASTGGSSYNEQFF	TGTGCCAGCACCGGGGGGAGTAGCTACAATGAGCAGTTCTTC
many	TRBV6-2/TRBV6-3	.	TRBJ1-1	CASNPGHTNTEAFF	TGTGCCAGCAATCCGGGACACACGAACACTGAAGCTTTCTTT
medium-sized	TRBV19	.	TRBJ1-1	CASSGGASTEAFF	TGTGCCAGTAGCGGGGGGGCATCCACTGAAGCTTTCTTT
many	TRBV7-9	TRBD2	TRBJ2-1	CASSLPLAGGNNEQFF	TGTGCCAGCAGCCTCCCTCTAGCGGGGGGGAACAATGAGCAGTTCTTC
many	TRBV4-3	.	TRBJ1-5	CASSQAFVRGLGNQPQHF	TGCGCCAGCAGCCAAGCCTTTGTCCGGGGGTTAGGCAATCAGCCCCAGCATTTT
many	TRBV18	TRBD1	TRBJ1-5	CASSPDRGNQPQHF	TGTGCCAGCTCACCGGACAGGGGCAATCAGCCCCAGCATTTT
medium-sized	TRBV10-3	.	TRBJ2-7	CAISDQGAYEQYF	TGTGCCATCAGCGATCAGGGCGCCTACGAGCAGTACTTC
few	TRBV9	TRBD1	TRBJ2-7	CASSVGQGGTYEQYF	TGTGCCAGCAGCGTTGGACAGGGGGGTACCTACGAGCAGTACTTC